Below are 5 T cell receptor beta chains sequenced from a single sample in a study of tumor-infiltrating lymphocytes in primary liver carcinoma. Alongside blood RNA obtained from unsorted whole blood, germline DNA was also extracted. Production of TCR beta cDNA used approximately 0.55 ug total RNA together with a constant-region primer. Libraries covering TCR beta were generated through three nested multiplex PCR rounds (using a slightly modified ARM-PCR). The first two PCR rounds used TRBV1-TRBV30 forward primers with a C-beta reverse primer, roughly 10 cycles each. MiXCR, run by TCRdb on the multiplex PCR reads, gives a single entry per CDR3 protein. The sample consists of about 320,000 distinct CDR3 sequences, about 62% of them appearing once. Sequences were obtained from peripheral blood. Every receptor here comes from a man aged 40-49 years with primary liver carcinoma and hepatitis B virus infection.

The chain is built from TRBV30 and TRBJ1-3; no definite D call. Looked up from germline, CDR1 is GTSNPN and CDR2 is SVGIG (reference sequence). V lost 0 bases and J 5 bases, leaving 11 bases between the germline ends. This CDR3 is 14 amino acids long. The CDR3 coding sequence is TGTGCCTGGAGTGTACCGCACGGTAGAAACACCATATATTTT. Amino acids: CAWSVPHGRNTIYF. The full variable domain, rest sourced from reference TRBV30 and TRBJ1-3, is SQTIHQWPATLVQPVGSPLSLECTVEGTSNPNLYWYRQAAGRGLQLLFYSVGIGQISSEVPQNLSASRPQDRQFILSSKKLLLSDSGFYLCAWSVPHGRNTIYFGEGSWLTVV.

Details on this clonotype: The conserved phenylalanine or tryptophan normally closing the CDR3 is absent here, so this likely arose from a read error. Because the CDR3's place on the DNA is in doubt, the DNA is left out and the CDR3 is given as listed by TCRdb. The chain recombines TRBV11-1 with TRBJ2-7; TRBD1 was called by the table and not checked on the DNA. The CDR3 region is 13 residues in length, termini included. The germline gives CDR1 SGHAT, CDR2 FQDESV (reference sequence). This CDR3 reads CASSWDRGSEQYS.

To note about this clonotype: A much larger clone lies a single base off, so this may be a read error. The gene calls are TRBV6-5 and TRBJ2-6; the D call may be TRBD1 or TRBD2 (5 bases each). This CDR3 spans 15 amino acids. CDR1 and CDR2 (germline): MNHEY, SVGAGI. The CDR3 nucleotides read TGTGCCAGCAAGATCGGGAACTCTGGGGCCGACGTCCTGACTTTC. This gives the protein CASKIGNSGADVLTF.

In regard to this clonotype: At one of its ends the junction is not consistent with the germline gene, which may arise from a read error. CDR3 sequence reads: CTSSEGGGQDTQYF. The CDR3 DNA reads TGTACCAGCAGCGAGGGAGGGGGCCAAGATACCCAGTACTTC. This chain uses TRBV11-1 with TRBJ2-5, with D perhaps matching TRBD1 or TRBD2 (7 bases each). CDR1 and CDR2 (germline): SGHAT, FQDESV (reference sequence). The CDR3 has 14 residues.

This clonotype has just one count. With a much larger clone just one base away, this may be a read error. The V gene is TRBV29-1, the J gene TRBJ2-7; TRBD1 agrees at 11 bases. Trimming took 3 bases from V and 7 from J; bases not matched to a gene: 11. The CDR3 contains 15 residues. CDR1 is SQVTM and CDR2 is ANQGSEA in the germline V gene. The CDR3 region is CSVDDTGTGGGEQYF. CDR3 coding DNA: TGCAGCGTTGATGATACCGGGACAGGGGGAGGTGAGCAGTACTTC.